This TCR beta chain originates from a study of cytomegalovirus exposure and HLA in healthy donors. This CDR3 is built from 16 residues. Germline V lookup: CDR1 SGHDN, CDR2 FVKESK. Trimming shortened V by 2 bases and J by 3 bases, and 17 bases separated the two germline ends. Clones were read by immunoSEQ multiplex PCR, and TCRdb kept only the in-frame ones, dropping some. The profile shows roughly 100,000 clones, about 86% of them singletons. The donors were part of the validation cohort of fewer than 150 subjects. That cohort was separate from the first cohort, which comprised several hundred subjects.

Sequenced input: PBMCs. The receptor was isolated from a woman under 30 in good health and CMV-seropositive. V and J are TRBV14 and TRBJ2-7; tentatively, D is TRBD2 (6 bases). The CDR3: CASSQQTGTAVYEQYF. As DNA, the CDR3 is TGTGCCAGCAGCCAACAAACCGGGACTGCTGTCTACGAGCAGTACTTC.